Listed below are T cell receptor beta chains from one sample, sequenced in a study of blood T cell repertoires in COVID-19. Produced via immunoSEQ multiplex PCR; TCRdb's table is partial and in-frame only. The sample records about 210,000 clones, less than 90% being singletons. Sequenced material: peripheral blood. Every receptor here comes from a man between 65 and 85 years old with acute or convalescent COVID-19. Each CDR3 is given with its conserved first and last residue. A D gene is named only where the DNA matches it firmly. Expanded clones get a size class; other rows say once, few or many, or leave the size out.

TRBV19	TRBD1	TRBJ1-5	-	TGTGCCAGTAGCCGGGACAGCAATAGGGGGGGCAATCAGCCCCAGCATTTT	CASSRDSNRGGNQPQHF
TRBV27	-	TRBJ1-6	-	TGTGCCAGCAGTTTCCGGACAGCTTCACCCCTCCACTTT	CASSFRTASPLHF
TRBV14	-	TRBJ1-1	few	TGTGCCAGCAGCGAAGGTTTCAGGGGATCTGAAGCTTTCTTT	CASSEGFRGSEAFF
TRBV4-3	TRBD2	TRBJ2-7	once	TGCGCCAGCAGCCAAGATGAGGATAGCGGGAGTTACGAGCAGTACTTC	CASSQDEDSGSYEQYF
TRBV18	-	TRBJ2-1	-	TGTGCCAGCTCACCAGGGGACTGGAGATTCGGTAATGAGCAGTTCTTC	CASSPGDWRFGNEQFF
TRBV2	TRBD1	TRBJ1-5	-	TGTGCCAGCATCCTGGACAGGAGCAATCAGCCCCAGCATTTT	CASILDRSNQPQHF
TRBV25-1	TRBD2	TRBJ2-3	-	TGTGCCAGCAGTCGGGTAGCGGGGATCACAGATACGCAGTATTTT	CASSRVAGITDTQYF
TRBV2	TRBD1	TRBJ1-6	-	TGTGCCAGCAGCCGGGGACAGGGAAATTCACCCCTCCACTTT	CASSRGQGNSPLHF
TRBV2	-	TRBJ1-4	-	TGTGCCAGCAGCGATCGGGCCGGGGGGGAAAAACTGTTTTTT	CASSDRAGGEKLFF
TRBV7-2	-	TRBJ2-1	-	TGTGCCAGCAGCTTACCACCGGGTGGTGAGCAGTTCTTC	CASSLPPGGEQFF
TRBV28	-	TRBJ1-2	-	TGTGCCAGCAGTTGGGACACTGGAAACTATGGCTACACCTTC	CASSWDTGNYGYTF
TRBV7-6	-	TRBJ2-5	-	TGTGCCAGCAGCACCCCGGGTAGCGGCCAAGAGACCCAGTACTTC	CASSTPGSGQETQYF
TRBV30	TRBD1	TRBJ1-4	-	TGTGCCTGGAGAGGGACAGGGGGCCCTAATGAAAAACTGTTTTTT	CAWRGTGGPNEKLFF
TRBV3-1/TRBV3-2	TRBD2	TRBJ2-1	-	TGTGCCAGCAGCCCTCCCCCGCTAGCGGGAGCCATATACAATGAGCAGTTCTTC	CASSPPPLAGAIYNEQFF
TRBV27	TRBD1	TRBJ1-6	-	TGTGCCAGCCGAGCAACAGGGGGCGGCTCACCCCTCCACTTT	CASRATGGGSPLHF
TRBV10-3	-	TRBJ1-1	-	TGTGCCATCAGTTTAACAGGGACGAACACTGAAGCTTTCTTT	CAISLTGTNTEAFF
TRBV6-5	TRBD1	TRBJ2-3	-	TGTGCCAGCAATGGACAGGGGGCGTTAGATACGCAGTATTTT	CASNGQGALDTQYF
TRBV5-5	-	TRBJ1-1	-	TGTGCCAGCAGCACCCGTCCAGGGGCGAACACTGAAGCTTTCTTT	CASSTRPGANTEAFF
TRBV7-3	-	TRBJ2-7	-	TGTGCCAGCAGCTTAGGGGGCGCAGGATCCTACGAGCAGTACTTC	CASSLGGAGSYEQYF
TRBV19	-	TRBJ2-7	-	TGTGCCAGTAGTATTTTGCCAGGCGCCTCCTACGAGCAGTACTTC	CASSILPGASYEQYF
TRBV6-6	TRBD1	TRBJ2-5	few	TGTGCCAGCAGCCGAACAGGGGGCCGGGAGACCCAGTACTTC	CASSRTGGRETQYF
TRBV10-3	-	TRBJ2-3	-	TGTGCCATCAGGGTCGGGGGAGCTGTCACAGATACGCAGTATTTT	CAIRVGGAVTDTQYF
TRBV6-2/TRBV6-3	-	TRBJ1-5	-	TGTGCCAGCAGCCCCGGAGGGGTTCTAAGTCAGCCCCAGCATTTT	CASSPGGVLSQPQHF
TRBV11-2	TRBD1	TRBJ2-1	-	TGTGCCAGCTTGGGACAGGGTTACAATGAGCAGTTCTTC	CASLGQGYNEQFF
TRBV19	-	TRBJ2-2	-	TGTGCCAGCTCGAGTCCAGGGATGAACACCGGGGAGCTGTTTTTT	CASSSPGMNTGELFF
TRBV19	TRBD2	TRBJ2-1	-	TGTGCCAGTAGCAGTATAGGAGGGACTAGCGGTTACAATGAGCAGTTCTTC	CASSSIGGTSGYNEQFF
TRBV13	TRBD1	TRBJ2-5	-	TGTGCCAGCAGCTCCGGGACAGGGATGGAGACCCAGTACTTC	CASSSGTGMETQYF
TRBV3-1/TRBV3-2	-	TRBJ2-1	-	TGTGCCAGCAGCTCGTACAATGAGCAGTTCTTC	CASSSYNEQFF
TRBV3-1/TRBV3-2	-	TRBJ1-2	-	TGTGCCAGCAGCCAAACCCTACCGGATGGCTACACCTTC	CASSQTLPDGYTF
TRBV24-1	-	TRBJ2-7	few	TGTGCCACCAGTGTAACGGGCGGGAACGAGCAGTACTTC	CATSVTGGNEQYF
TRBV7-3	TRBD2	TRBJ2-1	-	TGTGCCAGCAGCTCCGCTAGCGGGAGATCGAATGAGCAGTTCTTC	CASSSASGRSNEQFF
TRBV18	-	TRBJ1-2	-	TGTGCCAGCTTCCCGCAGGAGGGAAGCGGCTACACCTTC	CASFPQEGSGYTF
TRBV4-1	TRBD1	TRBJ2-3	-	TGCGCCAGTAAAATGCCGGGACAGGGGGTGGTATTT	CASKMPGQGVVF
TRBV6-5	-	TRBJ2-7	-	TGTGCCAGCAGTTACTCGAGGGGGGGTCCCTACGAGCAGTACTTC	CASSYSRGGPYEQYF
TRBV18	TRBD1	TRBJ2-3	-	TGTGCCAGCTCACGGGACAGGGGCACAGATACGCAGTATTTT	CASSRDRGTDTQYF
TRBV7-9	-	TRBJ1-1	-	TGTGCCAGCAGCTTCGACAGGAAGGCTTTCTTT	CASSFDRKAFF
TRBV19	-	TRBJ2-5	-	TGTGCCAGTAGCCAGGGCTTGATTAGGACAACCGGGCGTCAAGAGACCCAGTACTTC	CASSQGLIRTTGRQETQYF